This T cell receptor beta chain is from a study of T cells after yellow fever vaccination. Study observations and caveats: Most primary-vaccination clones recurred post-booster (under 98% CD4, 88% CD8). Just a small share of clonotypes turned up in the CD4 compartment as well as the CD8 compartment.

About this clonotype: What it binds is not known.

Conversion of TCR transcripts into cDNA relied on 5'RACE template switching, which added a universal primer site and UMIs. MiXCR was run by TCRdb on the 5' RACE reads, yielding one entry per CDR3 protein. The data hold a few hundred thousand distinct CDR3 sequences, with 8.1% observed a single time. Sequencing was performed on PBMCs, taken roughly seven weeks after the first yellow fever vaccination. This receptor was taken from a man between 18 and 35 years old who received the YFV17D yellow fever vaccine.

CDR3 residues: CASSLEDYGYTF. CDR3 DNA: TGCGCCAGCAGCTTGGAAGACTATGGCTACACCTTC. The V gene is TRBV5-1, the J gene TRBJ1-2; D remains unclear. Germline V gives CDR1 SGHRS, CDR2 YFSETQ. The V gene lost 0 bases and the J gene lost 3 bases, with 3 bases spanning the gap. This CDR3 contains 12 residues.